This TCR beta chain appears in the sequencing data of a study of blood T cell repertoires in COVID-19. The overall study: Researchers got acute and convalescent COVID-19 samples from the United States, Italy and Spain. From T cells, B-cell-depleted T cells, or PBMCs came the material, which was cDNA or gDNA.

Germline V CDR1 and CDR2: LGHNA, YNFKEQ. J was trimmed by 3 bases and V by 2 bases; bases with no gene match: 2. This CDR3 spans 15 amino acids. The Seattle patients, enrolled during active infection, were followed longitudinally. Methods used by the authors: The assay estimated nucleated cells by amplifying reference gene primers. Clones were read by immunoSEQ multiplex PCR, and TCRdb kept only the in-frame ones, dropping some. V, J and clone size reflect that table, while D and trimming were determined from the DNA. The profile shows 200,000 to 300,000 clones, 86% of them singletons. This clonotype was obtained from an elderly woman with COVID-19, enrolled during active disease. V and J are TRBV4-2 and TRBJ1-1, with 11 positions matching TRBD1. The sample taken for sequencing was peripheral blood. CDR3 nucleotide sequence: TGTGCCAGCAGCCAATGGGGACAGGGGGACACTGAAGCTTTCTTT. Amino acids: CASSQWGQGDTEAFF.